This T cell receptor (beta chain) comes out of a study of a mutant IDH1 vaccine in newly diagnosed glioma. Study-level background: Vaccination began 4-6 weeks post radiotherapy alone, or with temozolomide cycles. Most patients had received both radiotherapy and temozolomide, the prior options being radiotherapy, temozolomide, or both. Findings and limits, study-wide: Pseudoprogression appeared unlinked to shifts in leading peripheral T cell clonotypes.

As to time point: week 47, end of study. The vaccine gave 300 ug of a 20-mer mutant IDH1 peptide subcutaneously per dose. Notes on this clone: The target antigen is unknown.

Measured with immunoSEQ multiplex PCR; TCRdb has only the in-frame clones, and not every one. The table records tens of thousands of clones, approximately 82% of them present only once. The CDR3 sequence is 14 residues long. The V gene's germline CDR1 is LNHDA and CDR2 SQIVND (reference sequence). The V gene lost 3 bases and the J gene lost 0 bases, with 8 bases spanning the gap. This clonotype originated in a man younger than 30 with glioma. Some clones in this sample may be carry-over from other donors' samples. The specimen was PBMCs, collected from a glioma patient whose treatment included an IDH1 peptide vaccine. J is TRBJ1-1 and V is TRBV19; no clear D. The CDR3 DNA sequence: TGTGCCAGTAGTATTGCACGGCTGAACACTGAAGCTTTCTTT. This codes for CASSIARLNTEAFF.